This is a list of T cell receptor beta chains from one sample in a study of cytomegalovirus exposure and HLA in healthy donors. Produced via immunoSEQ multiplex PCR; TCRdb's table is partial and in-frame only. The sample lists 90,000 to 140,000 clones; over 70% were seen once. Sequenced material: PBMCs. These receptors all come from a man aged 35 to 55 in good health and CMV-seronegative. The CDR3 runs from the conserved cysteine through the conserved F or W.

CDR3 length: 15; V gene: TRBV7-6; CDR3 protein: CASSGAGTGLRRQYF
CDR3 length: 15; V gene: TRBV6-6; CDR3 protein: CASSNPGTGDYGYTF
CDR3 length: 19; V gene: TRBV2; CDR3 protein: CASNHYGPQVASGSGTQYF
CDR3 length: 12; V gene: TRBV7-9; CDR3 protein: CASSWEGFEQYF
CDR3 length: 15; V gene: TRBV30; CDR3 protein: CAWSPGQGASYGYTF
CDR3 length: 15; V gene: TRBV11-3; CDR3 protein: CASAFEGQPNTEAFF
CDR3 length: 15; V gene: TRBV2; CDR3 protein: CASSLGTTGRETQYF
CDR3 length: 15; V gene: TRBV23-1; CDR3 protein: CASSQSGRFDYGYTF
CDR3 length: 9; V gene: TRBV20-1; CDR3 protein: CSYQGASAF
CDR3 length: 15; V gene: TRBV10-1; CDR3 protein: CASSVLAGGPYEQYF
CDR3 length: 15; V gene: TRBV4-1; CDR3 protein: CASSPQGRDNEKLFF
CDR3 length: 17; V gene: TRBV4-3; CDR3 protein: CASSQELRTGGSYEQYF
CDR3 length: 17; V gene: TRBV27; CDR3 protein: CASSFGGARLNNYGYTF
CDR3 length: 14; V gene: TRBV4-3; CDR3 protein: CASSQGQVRTEAFF
CDR3 length: 14; V gene: TRBV6-5; CDR3 protein: CASSTYRGPYEQYF
CDR3 length: 14; V gene: TRBV12-5; CDR3 protein: CASGLWRGSYEQYF
CDR3 length: 18; V gene: TRBV13; CDR3 protein: CASSEAGTSGASTDTQYF
CDR3 length: 11; V gene: TRBV29-1; CDR3 protein: CSVLTGVEQYF
CDR3 length: 14; V gene: TRBV4-2; CDR3 protein: CASSQVGAQETQYF
CDR3 length: 12; V gene: TRBV13; CDR3 protein: CASSLAKNIQYF
CDR3 length: 15; V gene: TRBV5-1; CDR3 protein: CASSLDWDSNYGYTF
CDR3 length: 14; V gene: TRBV7-7; CDR3 protein: CASSPGLAGNEQFF
CDR3 length: 14; V gene: TRBV7-9; CDR3 protein: CASSLRGQNYGYTF
CDR3 length: 15; V gene: TRBV7-2; CDR3 protein: CASSRSGSRTDTQYF
CDR3 length: 15; V gene: TRBV6-1; CDR3 protein: CASSEAGQPPYEQYF
CDR3 length: 15; V gene: TRBV19; CDR3 protein: CASSMFTYSYNEQFF